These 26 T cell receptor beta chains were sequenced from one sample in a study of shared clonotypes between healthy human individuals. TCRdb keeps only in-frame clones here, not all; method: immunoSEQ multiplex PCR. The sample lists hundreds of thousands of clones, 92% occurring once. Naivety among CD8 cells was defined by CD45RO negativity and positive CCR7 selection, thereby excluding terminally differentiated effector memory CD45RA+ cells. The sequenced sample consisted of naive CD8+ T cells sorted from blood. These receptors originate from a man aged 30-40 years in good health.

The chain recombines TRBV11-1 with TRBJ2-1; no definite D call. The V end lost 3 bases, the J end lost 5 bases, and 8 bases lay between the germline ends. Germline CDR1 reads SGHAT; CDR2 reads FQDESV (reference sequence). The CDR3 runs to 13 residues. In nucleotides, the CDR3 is TGTGCCAGCAGCTTGTCCTACCACAATGAGCAGTTCTTC. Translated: CASSLSYHNEQFF.

CDR3 residues: CSVVLAQNTEAFF. DNA of the CDR3: TGCAGCGTTGTTCTAGCCCAGAACACTGAAGCTTTCTTT. The V call is TRBV29-1, the J call TRBJ1-1; D is ambiguous. V was pared by 4 bases and J by 1 base, with 10 bases between. Germline CDR1 reads SQVTM; CDR2 reads ANQGSEA. The CDR3 contains 13 residues.

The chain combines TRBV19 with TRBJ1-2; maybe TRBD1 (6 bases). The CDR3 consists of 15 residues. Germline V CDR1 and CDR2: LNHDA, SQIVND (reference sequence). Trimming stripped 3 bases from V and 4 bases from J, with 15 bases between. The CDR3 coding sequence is TGTGCCAGTAGTATGGGGGCCAACCCGTCCTATGGCTACACCTTC. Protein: CASSMGANPSYGYTF.

CDR3 amino acids: CASSSASGSNYNEQFF. The CDR3 DNA reads as TGTGCCAGCAGTTCCGCGAGCGGGAGTAACTACAATGAGCAGTTCTTC. This chain connects TRBV6-5 to TRBJ2-1; 8 nucleotides line up with TRBD2. Looked up from germline, CDR1 is MNHEY and CDR2 is SVGAGI. The V gene end was trimmed by 4 bases and the J gene end by 3 bases; junction bases not matched to a gene: 8. The CDR3 covers 16 residues.

CDR3 protein: CASSLSGQGGNGYTF. CDR3 DNA: TGTGCCAGCAGTCTCTCAGGGCAGGGGGGCAATGGCTACACCTTC. This chain uses TRBV6-6 with TRBJ1-2, with 7 positions matching TRBD1. In germline, CDR1 is MNHNY, CDR2 SVGAGI (reference sequence). CDR3 length: 15 residues. V trimming: 5 bases; J trimming: 6 bases; junction bases outside the gene matches: 12.

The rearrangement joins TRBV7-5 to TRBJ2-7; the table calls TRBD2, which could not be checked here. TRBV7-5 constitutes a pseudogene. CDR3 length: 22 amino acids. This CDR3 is CARSLNRPGKREHPGRWYEQYF. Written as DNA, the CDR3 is TGTGCCAGAAGCTTGAATAGGCCAGGTAAGCGGGAGCACCCCGGGAGGTGGTACGAGCAGTACTTC.

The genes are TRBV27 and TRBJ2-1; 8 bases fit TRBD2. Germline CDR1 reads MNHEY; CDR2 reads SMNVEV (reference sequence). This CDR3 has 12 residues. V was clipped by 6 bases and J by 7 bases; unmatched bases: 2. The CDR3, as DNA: TGTGCCAGCAGCGGGGGGGGGAATGAGCAGTTCTTC. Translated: CASSGGGNEQFF.

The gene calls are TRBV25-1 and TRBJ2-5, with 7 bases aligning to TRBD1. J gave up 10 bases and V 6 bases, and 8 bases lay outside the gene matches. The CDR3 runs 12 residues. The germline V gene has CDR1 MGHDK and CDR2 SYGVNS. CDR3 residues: CASRWQGEIQYF. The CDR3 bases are TGTGCCAGCAGATGGCAGGGGGAAATCCAGTACTTC. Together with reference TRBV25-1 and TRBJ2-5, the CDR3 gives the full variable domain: EADIYQTPRYLVIGTGKKITLECSQTMGHDKMYWYQQDPGMELHLIHYSYGVNSTEKGDLSSESTVSRIRTEHFPLTLESARPSHTSQYLCASRWQGEIQYFGPGTRLLVL.

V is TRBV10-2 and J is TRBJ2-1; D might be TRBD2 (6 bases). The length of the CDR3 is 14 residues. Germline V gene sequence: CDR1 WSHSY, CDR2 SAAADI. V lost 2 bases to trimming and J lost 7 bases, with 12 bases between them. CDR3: CASSERRGRNEQFF. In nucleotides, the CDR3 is TGCGCCAGCAGTGAGAGGCGGGGAAGGAATGAGCAGTTCTTC.

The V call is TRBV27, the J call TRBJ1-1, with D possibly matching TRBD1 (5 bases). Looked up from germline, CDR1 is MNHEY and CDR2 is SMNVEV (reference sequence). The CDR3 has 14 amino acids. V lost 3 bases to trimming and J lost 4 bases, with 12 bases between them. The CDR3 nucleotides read TGTGCCAGCAGTTTTCGTCAGGGAGTCACTGAAGCTTTCTTT. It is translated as CASSFRQGVTEAFF.

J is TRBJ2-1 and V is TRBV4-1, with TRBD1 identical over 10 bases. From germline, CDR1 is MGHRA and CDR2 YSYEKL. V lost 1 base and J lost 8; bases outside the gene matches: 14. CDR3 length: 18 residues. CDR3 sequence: CASSQVNLGTGVNYEQFF. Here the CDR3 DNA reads TGCGCCAGCAGCCAAGTAAACCTCGGGACAGGGGTTAATTATGAGCAGTTCTTC.

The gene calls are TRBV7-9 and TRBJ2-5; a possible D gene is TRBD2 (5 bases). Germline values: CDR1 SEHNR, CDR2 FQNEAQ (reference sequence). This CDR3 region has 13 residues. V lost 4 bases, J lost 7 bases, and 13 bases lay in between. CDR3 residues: CASSSQEAGTQYF. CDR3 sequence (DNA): TGTGCCAGCAGCTCCCAGGAGGCGGGGACCCAGTACTTC. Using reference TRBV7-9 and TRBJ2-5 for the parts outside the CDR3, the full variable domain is DTGVSQNPRHKITKRGQNVTFRCDPISEHNRLYWYRQTLGQGPEFLTYFQNEAQLEKSRLLSDRFSAERPKGSFSTLEIQRTEQGDSAMYLCASSSQEAGTQYFGPGTRLLVL.

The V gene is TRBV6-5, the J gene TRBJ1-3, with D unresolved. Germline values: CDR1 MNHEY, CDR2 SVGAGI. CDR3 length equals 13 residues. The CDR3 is CARRRFSGNTIYF. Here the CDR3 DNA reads TGTGCGAGAAGAAGGTTCTCTGGAAACACCATATATTTT.

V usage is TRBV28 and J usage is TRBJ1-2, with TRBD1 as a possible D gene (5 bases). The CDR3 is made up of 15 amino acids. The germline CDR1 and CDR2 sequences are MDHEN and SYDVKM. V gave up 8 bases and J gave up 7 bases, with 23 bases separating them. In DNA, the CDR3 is TGTGCCAGCCGGCCCCGGGATGACAGAGGTAGTGGCTACACCTTC. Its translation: CASRPRDDRGSGYTF.

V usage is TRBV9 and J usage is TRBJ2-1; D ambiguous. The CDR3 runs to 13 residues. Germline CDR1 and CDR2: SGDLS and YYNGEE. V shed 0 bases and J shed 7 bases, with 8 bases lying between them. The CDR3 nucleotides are TGTGCCAGCAGCGTAGGGAAGCGAAATGAGCAGTTCTTC. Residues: CASSVGKRNEQFF. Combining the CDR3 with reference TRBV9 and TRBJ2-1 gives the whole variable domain DSGVTQTPKHLITATGQRVTLRCSPRSGDLSVYWYQQSLDQGLQFLIQYYNGEERAKGNILERFSAQQFPDLHSELNLSSLELGDSALYFCASSVGKRNEQFFGPGTRLTVL.

CDR3 amino acids: CASSLKGARETGANVLTF. CDR3 nucleotides: TGTGCCAGCAGTTTAAAAGGGGCCAGGGAAACTGGGGCCAACGTCCTGACTTTC. The rearrangement joins TRBV27 to TRBJ2-6, with D perhaps TRBD1 (5 bases). The V and J ends lost 2 bases and 2 bases respectively, with 16 bases between them. The CDR3 spans 18 residues. The germline V gene has CDR1 MNHEY and CDR2 SMNVEV (reference sequence).

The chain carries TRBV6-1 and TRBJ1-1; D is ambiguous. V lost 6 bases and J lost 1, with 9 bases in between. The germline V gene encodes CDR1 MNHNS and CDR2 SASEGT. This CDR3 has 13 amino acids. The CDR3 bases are TGTGCCAGCAGAGGTGGCGAGAACACTGAAGCTTTCTTT. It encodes CASRGGENTEAFF.

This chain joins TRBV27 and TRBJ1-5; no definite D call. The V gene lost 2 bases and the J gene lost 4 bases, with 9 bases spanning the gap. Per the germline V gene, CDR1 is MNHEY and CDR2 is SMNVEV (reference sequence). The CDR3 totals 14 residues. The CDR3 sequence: CASSLGSPNQPQHF. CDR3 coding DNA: TGTGCCAGCAGTTTAGGCAGTCCAAATCAGCCCCAGCATTTT.

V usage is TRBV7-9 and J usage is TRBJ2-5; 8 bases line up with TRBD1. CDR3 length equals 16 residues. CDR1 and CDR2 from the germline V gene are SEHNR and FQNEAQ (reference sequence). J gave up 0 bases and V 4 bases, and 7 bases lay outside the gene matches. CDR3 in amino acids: CASSSGPGQDQETQYF. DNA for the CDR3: TGTGCCAGCAGCTCCGGGCCGGGACAGGACCAAGAGACCCAGTACTTC.

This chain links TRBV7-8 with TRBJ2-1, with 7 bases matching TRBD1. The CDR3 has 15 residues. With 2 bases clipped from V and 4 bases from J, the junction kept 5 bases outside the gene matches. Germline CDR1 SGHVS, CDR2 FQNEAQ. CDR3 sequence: CASSLWTGPYNEQFF. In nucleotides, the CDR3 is TGTGCCAGCAGCTTATGGACAGGCCCTTACAATGAGCAGTTCTTC.

As DNA, the CDR3 is TGTGCCAGTAGTACCCGACAGGGGGCAAACGCTGAAGCTTTCTTT. As protein: CASSTRQGANAEAFF. The chain combines TRBV19 with TRBJ1-1; 10 nucleotides match TRBD1. CDR1 is LNHDA and CDR2 is SQIVND in the germline V gene (reference sequence). There are 15 residues in the CDR3. The trim removed 4 bases at V and 6 bases at J, leaving 8 bases unmatched.

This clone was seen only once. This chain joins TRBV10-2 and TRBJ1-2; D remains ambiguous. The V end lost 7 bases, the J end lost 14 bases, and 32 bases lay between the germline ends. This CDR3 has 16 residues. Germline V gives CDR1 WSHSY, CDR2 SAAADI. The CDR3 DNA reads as TGCGCCAGCATCGGGAGCTCGGGCATGGGCATGGCCGTGGGGACCTTC. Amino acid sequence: CASIGSSGMGMAVGTF.

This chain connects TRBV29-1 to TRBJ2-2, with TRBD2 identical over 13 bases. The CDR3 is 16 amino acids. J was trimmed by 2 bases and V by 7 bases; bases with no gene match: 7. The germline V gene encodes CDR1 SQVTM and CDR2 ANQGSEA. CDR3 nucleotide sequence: TGCAGCGCTCACGGACTAGCGGGAGATAACACCGGGGAGCTGTTTTTT. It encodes CSAHGLAGDNTGELFF.

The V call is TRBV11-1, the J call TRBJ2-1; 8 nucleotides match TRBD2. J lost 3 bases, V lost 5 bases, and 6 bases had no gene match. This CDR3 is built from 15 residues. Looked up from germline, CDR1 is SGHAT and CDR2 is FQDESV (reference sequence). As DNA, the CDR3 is TGTGCCAGCAGCCCAAGGGGACTAGGCTACAATGAGCAGTTCTTC. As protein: CASSPRGLGYNEQFF.

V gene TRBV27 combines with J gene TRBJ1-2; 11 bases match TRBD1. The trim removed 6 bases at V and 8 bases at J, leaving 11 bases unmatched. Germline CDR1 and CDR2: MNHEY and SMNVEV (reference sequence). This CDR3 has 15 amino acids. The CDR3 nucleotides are TGTGCCAGCAGCTCCCTTGGACAGGGGGCGTGGGGCTACACCTTC. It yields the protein CASSSLGQGAWGYTF.

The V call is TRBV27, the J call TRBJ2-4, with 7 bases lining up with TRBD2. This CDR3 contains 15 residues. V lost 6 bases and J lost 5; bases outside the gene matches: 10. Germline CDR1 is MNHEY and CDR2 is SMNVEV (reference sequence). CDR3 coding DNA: TGTGCCAGCAGCCGTGGGGGGGGTGGGGAAAACATTCAGTACTTC. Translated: CASSRGGGGENIQYF.